This TCR beta chain was recovered during a study of OX40 agonist ivuxolimab in advanced cancers. As for the study in general: Eligibility rules accepted prior anti-PD-1, anti-PD-L1 or anti-CTLA-4 therapy, and around 40% had some.

This clone appeared a single time. The target antigen is unknown. CDR1 is MNHEY, CDR2 SMNVEV, per germline (reference sequence). This CDR3 region has 15 residues. Trimming removed 4 bases from V and 5 bases from J, with 18 bases in between. Repertoires were generated with immunoSEQ multiplex PCR, while TCRdb's copy carries only in-frame clones and drops some. Of about 24,000 clones listed, over 60% are singletons. Study results and limitations: Expanded clones were, on average, more numerous in CD8+ T cells than in CD4+.

The source of this sequence is an adult with an advanced solid tumor such as melanoma, head and neck, liver or kidney cancer. The V call is TRBV27, the J call TRBJ2-7, with D tentatively TRBD2 (6 bases). The input for sequencing was CD4+ or CD8+ T cells sorted from blood, taken in a trial of the OX40 agonist ivuxolimab. The CDR3 reads CASSSPGPWRDEQYF. Written as DNA, the CDR3 is TGTGCCAGCAGTTCACCGGGACCCTGGAGGGACGAGCAGTACTTC.